This TCR beta chain was found in a study of blood T cell repertoires in COVID-19 (dated by TCRdb to 2018 to 2020). In the study overall: Samples from collaborators originated in the United States, Italy and Spain and spanned both the acute and convalescent phases of COVID-19. The prospective study material was composed of cDNA or gDNA derived from T cells, B-cell-depleted T cells, or PBMCs. The dataset comprised deeply sampled blood TCRbeta repertoires from subjects exposed to, actively infected with, or recovered from COVID-19. The repertoires were released in a freely available public database intended as a resource for research on the immune response to SARS-CoV-2. The samples were drawn from two sources: the first 160 participants of the ongoing ImmuneRACE study, and some 1,300 subjects contributed by 6 global collaborators. Nearly every sample came with metadata listing a de-identified subject ID, COVID-19 status, age in years and sex. Where available, HLA class I and class II types were taken from metadata supplied by the sample provider and were not determined by assay-based typing. On the study overall, not on this receptor specifically: Clinical and demographic metadata were provided uncurated, with the amount varying by source and participant.

The immunoSEQ Assay, a bias-controlled multiplex PCR, was used to amplify TCRbeta CDR3 regions from genomic DNA. The authors' pipeline ran thus. Nucleated cell counts per sample were estimated from amplification of reference gene primers within the assay. To quantify the absolute abundance of each unique TCRbeta CDR3 rearrangement, sequence reads were collapsed and filtered. For each sample, productive Simpson clonality was calculated as the square root of Simpson's diversity index over productive rearrangements. In TCRdb, the immuneACCESS table is reduced to in-frame sequences with V and J assigned. These tables do not hold every clone; where another copy was compared, an unresolved V gene accounts for under half, and the others remain unexplained. D and trimming were read from the DNA, whereas the V and J calls and clone size are those reported in that table. In this sample the table shows about 180,000 clones, about 83% of which occur a single time. 1.5% of the sample lies in the top ten.

Each collaborating institution followed its own protocols to collect whole blood in K2EDTA tubes. For TCRbeta analysis, collaborators shipped samples in one of three forms: frozen whole blood, isolated PBMCs, or DNA extracted from either of those sample types. Its CDR3 holds 16 amino acids, cysteine through phenylalanine. Only CDR3 DNA remains: 48 bases, in frame from the first base. The germline V gene supplies CDR1 MNHNS and CDR2 SASEGT. The germline ends are 9 bases apart after V is trimmed by 0 bases and J by 0 bases. For this clone: Its target antigen remains unknown. Base qualities are not at hand, and no much larger clone is one base apart.

The sequence came from a human donor in a cohort sampled during active COVID-19. Sequences were obtained from peripheral blood. The chain uses TRBV6-1 and TRBJ1-5; the D gene assignment is ambiguous. The CDR3: CASSEALHLSNQPQHF. The nucleotide sequence reads as follows: TGTGCCAGCAGTGAAGCGTTACACCTTAGCAATCAGCCCCAGCATTTT.